The T cell receptor (beta chain) described here comes from a study of cytomegalovirus exposure and HLA in healthy donors. The PCR contained 60 Vbeta and 13 Jbeta primers. Sequenced by immunoSEQ multiplex PCR; TCRdb stores in-frame clones only, minus some. The sample lists roughly 120,000 clones; 77% were seen once. For this clone: Its antigen is not identified.

Trimming pared 8 bases from V and 1 base from J, leaving 9 bases between. The CDR3 consists of 13 residues. Germline-derived CDR1 and CDR2 are MNHEY and SVGAGI. Study results and caveats: Cytomegalovirus-associated TCR beta chains were listed, numbering some 180.

This TCR was recovered from a woman in her 40s in good health and CMV-seropositive. The gene calls are TRBV6-5 and TRBJ1-5; the D gene is possibly TRBD1 (6 bases). Specimen: PBMCs. CDR3 DNA: TGTGCCAGCGGCAGGGGCAGCAATCAGCCCCAGCATTTT. Translating gives CASGRGSNQPQHF.